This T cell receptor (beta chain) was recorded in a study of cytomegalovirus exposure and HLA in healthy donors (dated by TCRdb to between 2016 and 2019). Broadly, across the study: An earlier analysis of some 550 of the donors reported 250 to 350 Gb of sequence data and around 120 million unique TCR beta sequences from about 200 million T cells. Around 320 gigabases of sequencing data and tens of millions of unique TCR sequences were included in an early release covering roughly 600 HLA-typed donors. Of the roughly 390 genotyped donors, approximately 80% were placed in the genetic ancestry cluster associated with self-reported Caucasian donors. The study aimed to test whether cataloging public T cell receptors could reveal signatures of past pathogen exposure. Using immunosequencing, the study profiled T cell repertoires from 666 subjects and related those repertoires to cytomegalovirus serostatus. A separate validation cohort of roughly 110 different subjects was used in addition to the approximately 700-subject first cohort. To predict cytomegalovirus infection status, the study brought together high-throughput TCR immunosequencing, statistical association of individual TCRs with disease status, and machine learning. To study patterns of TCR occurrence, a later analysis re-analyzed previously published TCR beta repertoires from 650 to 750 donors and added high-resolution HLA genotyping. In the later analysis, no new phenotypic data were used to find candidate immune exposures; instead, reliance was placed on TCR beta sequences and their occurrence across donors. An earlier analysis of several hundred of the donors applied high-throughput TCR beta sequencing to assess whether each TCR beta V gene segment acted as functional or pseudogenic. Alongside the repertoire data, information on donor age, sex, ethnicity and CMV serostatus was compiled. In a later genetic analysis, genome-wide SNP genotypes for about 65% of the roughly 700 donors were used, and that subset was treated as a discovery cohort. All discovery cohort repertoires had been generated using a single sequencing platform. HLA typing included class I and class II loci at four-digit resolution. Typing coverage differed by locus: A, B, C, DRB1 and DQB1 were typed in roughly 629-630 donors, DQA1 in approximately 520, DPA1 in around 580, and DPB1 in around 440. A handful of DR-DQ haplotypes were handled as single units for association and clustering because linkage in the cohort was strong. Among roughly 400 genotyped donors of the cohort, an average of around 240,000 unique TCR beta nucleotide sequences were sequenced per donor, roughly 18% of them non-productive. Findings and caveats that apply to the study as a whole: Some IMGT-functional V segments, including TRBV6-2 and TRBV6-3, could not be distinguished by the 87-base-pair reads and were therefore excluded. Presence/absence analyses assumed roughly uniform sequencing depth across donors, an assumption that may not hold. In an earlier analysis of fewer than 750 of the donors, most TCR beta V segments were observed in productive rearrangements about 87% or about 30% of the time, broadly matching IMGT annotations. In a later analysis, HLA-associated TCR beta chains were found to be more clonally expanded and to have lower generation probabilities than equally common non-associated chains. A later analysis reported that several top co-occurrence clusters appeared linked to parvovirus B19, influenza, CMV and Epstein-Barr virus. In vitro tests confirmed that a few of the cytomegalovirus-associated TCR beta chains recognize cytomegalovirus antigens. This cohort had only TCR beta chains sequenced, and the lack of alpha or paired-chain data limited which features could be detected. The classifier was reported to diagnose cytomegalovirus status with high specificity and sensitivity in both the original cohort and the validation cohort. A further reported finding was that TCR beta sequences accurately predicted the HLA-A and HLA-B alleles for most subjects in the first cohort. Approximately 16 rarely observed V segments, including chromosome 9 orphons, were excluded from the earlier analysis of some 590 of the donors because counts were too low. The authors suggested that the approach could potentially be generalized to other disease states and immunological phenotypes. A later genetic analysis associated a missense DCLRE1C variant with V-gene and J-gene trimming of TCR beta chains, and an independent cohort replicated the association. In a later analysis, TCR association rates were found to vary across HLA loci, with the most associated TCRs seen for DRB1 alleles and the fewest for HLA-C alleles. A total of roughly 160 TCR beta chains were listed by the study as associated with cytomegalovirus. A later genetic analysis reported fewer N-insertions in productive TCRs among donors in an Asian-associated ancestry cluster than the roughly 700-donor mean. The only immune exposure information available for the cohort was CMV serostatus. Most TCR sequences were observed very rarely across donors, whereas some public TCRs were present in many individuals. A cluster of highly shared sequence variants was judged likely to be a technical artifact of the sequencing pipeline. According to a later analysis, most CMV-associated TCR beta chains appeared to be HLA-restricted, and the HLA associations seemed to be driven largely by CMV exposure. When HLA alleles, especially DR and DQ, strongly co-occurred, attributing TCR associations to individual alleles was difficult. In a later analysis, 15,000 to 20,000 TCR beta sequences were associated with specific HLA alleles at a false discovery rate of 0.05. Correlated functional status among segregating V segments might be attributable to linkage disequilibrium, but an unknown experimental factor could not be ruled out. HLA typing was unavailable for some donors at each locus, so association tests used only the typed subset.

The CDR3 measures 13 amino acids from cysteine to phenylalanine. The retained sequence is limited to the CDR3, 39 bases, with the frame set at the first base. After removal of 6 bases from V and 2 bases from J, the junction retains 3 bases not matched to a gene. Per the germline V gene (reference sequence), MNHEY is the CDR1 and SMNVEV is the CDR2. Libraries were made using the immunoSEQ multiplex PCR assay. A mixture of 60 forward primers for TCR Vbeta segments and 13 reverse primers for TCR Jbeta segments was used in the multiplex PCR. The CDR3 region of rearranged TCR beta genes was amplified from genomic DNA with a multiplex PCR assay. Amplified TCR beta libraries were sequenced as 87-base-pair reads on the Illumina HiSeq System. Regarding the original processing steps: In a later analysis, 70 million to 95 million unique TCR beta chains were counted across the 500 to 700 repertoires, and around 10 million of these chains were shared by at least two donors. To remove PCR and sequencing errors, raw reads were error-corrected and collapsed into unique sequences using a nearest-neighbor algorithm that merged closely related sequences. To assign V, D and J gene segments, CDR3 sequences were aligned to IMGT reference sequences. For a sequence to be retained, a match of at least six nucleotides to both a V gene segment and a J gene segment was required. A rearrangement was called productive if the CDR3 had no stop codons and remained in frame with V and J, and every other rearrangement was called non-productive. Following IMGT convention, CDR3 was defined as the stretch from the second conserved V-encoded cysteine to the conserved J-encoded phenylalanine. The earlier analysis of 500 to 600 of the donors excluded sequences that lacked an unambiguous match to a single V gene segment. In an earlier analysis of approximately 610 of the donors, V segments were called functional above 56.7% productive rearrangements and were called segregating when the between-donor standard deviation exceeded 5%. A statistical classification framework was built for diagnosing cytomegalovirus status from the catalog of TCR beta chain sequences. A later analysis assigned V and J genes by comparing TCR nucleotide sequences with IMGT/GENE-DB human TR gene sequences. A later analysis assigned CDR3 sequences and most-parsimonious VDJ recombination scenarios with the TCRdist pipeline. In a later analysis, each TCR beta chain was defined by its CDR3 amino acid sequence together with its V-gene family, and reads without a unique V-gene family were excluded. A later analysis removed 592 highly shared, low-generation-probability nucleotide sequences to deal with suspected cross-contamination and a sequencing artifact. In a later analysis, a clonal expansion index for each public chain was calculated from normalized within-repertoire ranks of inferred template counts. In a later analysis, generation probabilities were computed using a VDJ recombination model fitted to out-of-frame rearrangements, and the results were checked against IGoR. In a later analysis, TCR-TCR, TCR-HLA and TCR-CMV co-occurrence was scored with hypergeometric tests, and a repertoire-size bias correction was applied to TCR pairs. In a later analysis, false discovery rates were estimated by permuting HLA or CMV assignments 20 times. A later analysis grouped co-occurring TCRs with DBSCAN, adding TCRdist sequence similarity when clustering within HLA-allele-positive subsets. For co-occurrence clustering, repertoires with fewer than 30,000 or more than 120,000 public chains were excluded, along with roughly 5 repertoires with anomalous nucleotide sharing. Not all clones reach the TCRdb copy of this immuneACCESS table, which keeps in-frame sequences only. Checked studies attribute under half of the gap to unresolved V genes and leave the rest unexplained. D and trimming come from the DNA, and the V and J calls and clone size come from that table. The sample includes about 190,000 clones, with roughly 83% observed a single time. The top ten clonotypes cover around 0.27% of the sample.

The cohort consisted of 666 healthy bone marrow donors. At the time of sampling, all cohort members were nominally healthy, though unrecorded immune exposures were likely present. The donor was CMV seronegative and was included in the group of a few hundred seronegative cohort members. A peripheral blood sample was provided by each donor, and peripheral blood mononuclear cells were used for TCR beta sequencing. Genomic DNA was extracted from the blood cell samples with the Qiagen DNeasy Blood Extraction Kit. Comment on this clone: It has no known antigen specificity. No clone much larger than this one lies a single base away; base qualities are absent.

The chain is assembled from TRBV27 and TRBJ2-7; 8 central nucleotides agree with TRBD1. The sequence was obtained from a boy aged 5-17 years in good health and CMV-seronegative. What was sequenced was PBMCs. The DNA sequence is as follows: TGTGCCAGCAGGGGGACAGGTGCCTACGAGCAGTACTTC. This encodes CASRGTGAYEQYF.